The clone carrying this T cell receptor (beta chain) appeared a few times. Source study methods: The distant-metastasis classifier for papillary thyroid cancer was built from CDR3 differences across clinicopathological groups. TCRdb re-called the PCR reads with MiXCR. The V and J calls were not made by the authors but by TCRdb's processing. The sample records roughly 38,000 clones, approximately 20% being singletons. This sample stems from a study of metastatic and nonmetastatic thyroid tumors. Study in general: Peripheral blood and tumor or nodule samples from malignant and benign thyroid patients were compared.

Patients were all untreated before their thyroid surgery. The CDR3 runs 14 residues. V lost 3 bases and J lost 0, with 8 bases in between. CDR1 and CDR2 from the germline V gene are LNHDA and SQIVND (reference sequence). This rearrangement joins TRBV19 to TRBJ1-1; D is unresolved. Sequences were obtained from blood. This receptor was obtained from a female donor with papillary thyroid cancer or a benign thyroid nodule (not recorded which). Some clones in this sample may be carry-over from other donors' samples. In DNA form, the CDR3 reads TGTGCCAGTAGTATGGTGGGCATGAACACTGAAGCTTTCTTT. Translation: CASSMVGMNTEAFF.